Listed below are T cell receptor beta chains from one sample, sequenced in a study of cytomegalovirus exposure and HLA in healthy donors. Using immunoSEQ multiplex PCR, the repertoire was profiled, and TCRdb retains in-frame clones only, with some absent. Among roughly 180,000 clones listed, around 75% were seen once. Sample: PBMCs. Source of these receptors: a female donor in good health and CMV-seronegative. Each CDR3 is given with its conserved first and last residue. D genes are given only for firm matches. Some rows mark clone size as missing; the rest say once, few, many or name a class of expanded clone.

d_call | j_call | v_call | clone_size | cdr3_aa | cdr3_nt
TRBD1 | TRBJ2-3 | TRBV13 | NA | CASSSDRGADTQYF | TGTGCCAGCAGCTCAGACAGGGGAGCAGATACGCAGTATTTT
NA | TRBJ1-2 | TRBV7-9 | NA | CSSSFTGANYGYTF | TGTTCCAGCAGCTTTACAGGAGCTAACTATGGCTACACCTTC
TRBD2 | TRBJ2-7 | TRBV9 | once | CASSAGTSGTMGNF | TGTGCCAGCAGCGCCGGGACTAGCGGGACGATGGGGAACTTC
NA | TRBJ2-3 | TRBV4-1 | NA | CASSHQGTDTQYF | TGCGCCAGCAGCCATCAGGGCACAGATACGCAGTATTTT
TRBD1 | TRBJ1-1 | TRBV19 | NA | CASSSLGQGNTEAFF | TGTGCCAGTAGTTCATTGGGACAGGGGAACACTGAAGCTTTCTTT
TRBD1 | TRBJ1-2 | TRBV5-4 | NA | CASSLSDRGYGYTF | TGTGCCAGCAGCTTGTCGGACAGGGGGTATGGCTACACCTTC
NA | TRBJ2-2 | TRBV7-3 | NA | CASSRGGDTGELFF | TGTGCCAGCAGCCGAGGGGGGGACACCGGGGAGCTGTTTTTT
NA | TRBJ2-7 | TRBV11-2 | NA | CASSLIRGLSSYEQYF | TGTGCCAGCAGCTTAATAAGAGGCCTGAGCTCCTACGAGCAGTACTTC
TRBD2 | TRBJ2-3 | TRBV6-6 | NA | CASSYSIAGDEDTQYF | TGTGCCAGCAGTTACTCGATAGCGGGAGATGAAGATACGCAGTATTTT
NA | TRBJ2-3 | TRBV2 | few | CASSETTSAAHTQYF | TGTGCCAGCAGTGAAACGACTAGTGCTGCGCATACGCAGTATTTT
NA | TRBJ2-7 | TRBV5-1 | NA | CASKRGPRHEQYF | TGCGCCAGCAAGCGAGGCCCTCGCCACGAGCAGTACTTC
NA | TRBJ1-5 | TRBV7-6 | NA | CASSPGPGGRLRNQPQHF | TGTGCCAGCAGCCCGGGACCGGGGGGAAGGCTTCGCAATCAGCCCCAGCATTTT
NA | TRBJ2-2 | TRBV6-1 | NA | CACSGGVNTGELFF | TGTGCCTGCTCGGGGGGCGTCAACACCGGGGAGCTGTTTTTT
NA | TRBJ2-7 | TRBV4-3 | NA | CASSQVDGETYEQYF | TGCGCCAGCAGCCAAGTGGACGGGGAAACCTACGAGCAGTACTTC
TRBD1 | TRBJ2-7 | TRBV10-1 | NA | CASYRQGRREQYF | TGCGCCAGCTACCGACAGGGTAGACGCGAGCAGTACTTC
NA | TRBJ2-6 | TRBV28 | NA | CASSSPRLGANVLTF | TGTGCCAGCAGTTCCCCCCGTTTGGGGGCCAACGTCCTGACTTTC
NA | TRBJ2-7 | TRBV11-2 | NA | CASSLDVSRGEQYF | TGTGCCAGCAGCTTAGACGTCTCCCGGGGCGAGCAGTACTTC
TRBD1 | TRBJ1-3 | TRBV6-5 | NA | CASTLTGASGNTIYF | TGTGCCAGCACACTCACAGGGGCCTCTGGAAACACCATATATTTT
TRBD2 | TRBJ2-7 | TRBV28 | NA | CASSLLAGGAYEQYF | TGTGCCAGCAGTTTACTAGCGGGAGGGGCCTACGAGCAGTACTTC
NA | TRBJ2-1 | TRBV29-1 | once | CSVGSDSSYNEQFF | TGCAGCGTTGGGTCTGACAGCTCCTACAATGAGCAGTTCTTC
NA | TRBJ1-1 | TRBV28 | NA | CASSLLSGLNTEAFF | TGTGCCAGCAGTTTACTTTCGGGTTTGAACACTGAAGCTTTCTTT
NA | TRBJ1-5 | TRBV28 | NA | CASDWRGISNQPQHF | TGTGCCAGCGATTGGCGGGGAATAAGCAATCAGCCCCAGCATTTT
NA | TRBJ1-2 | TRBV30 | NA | CAWSVLANYGYTF | TGTGCCTGGAGTGTATTAGCTAACTATGGCTACACCTTC
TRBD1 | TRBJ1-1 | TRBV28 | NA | CASSLVSIWDSDTEAFF | TGTGCCAGCAGTTTGGTTAGCATTTGGGACAGCGACACTGAAGCTTTCTTT
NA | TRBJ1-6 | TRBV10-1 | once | CASSDRGSGSPLHF | TGCGCCAGCAGTGATCGGGGTTCCGGATCACCCCTCCACTTT
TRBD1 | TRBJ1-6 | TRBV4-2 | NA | CASRPGQDNSPLHF | TGTGCCAGCAGACCTGGACAGGATAATTCACCCCTCCACTTT
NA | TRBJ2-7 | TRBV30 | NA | CAWSPQAVVSYEQYF | TGTGCCTGGAGCCCACAGGCGGTAGTTTCCTACGAGCAGTACTTC
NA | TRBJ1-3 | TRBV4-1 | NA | CASSPLPGFGNTIYF | TGCGCCAGCAGCCCCCTCCCAGGGTTCGGAAACACCATATATTTT
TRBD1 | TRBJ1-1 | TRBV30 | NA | CAWSSFTGTGRYTEAFF | TGTGCCTGGAGTTCTTTCACCGGGACAGGGAGGTATACTGAAGCTTTCTTT
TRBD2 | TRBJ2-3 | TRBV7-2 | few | CASSWTSGAGDTQYF | TGTGCCAGCAGTTGGACTAGCGGGGCAGGGGATACGCAGTATTTT
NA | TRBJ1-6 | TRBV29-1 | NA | CSVGIFRCDNSPLHF | TGCAGCGTTGGAATTTTTCGGTGCGATAATTCACCCCTCCACTTT
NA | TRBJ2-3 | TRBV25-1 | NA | CASSTAGGTDTQYF | TGTGCCAGCAGTACGGCAGGGGGCACAGATACGCAGTATTTT
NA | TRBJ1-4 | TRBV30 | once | CAWSVRRVGEKLFF | TGTGCCTGGAGTGTACGCAGGGTAGGCGAAAAACTGTTTTTT
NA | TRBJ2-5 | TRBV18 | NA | CASVTTDTTGTQYF | TGTGCCAGCGTCACTACGGACACCACAGGGACCCAGTACTTC
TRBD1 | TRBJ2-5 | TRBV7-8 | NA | CASSLTRETGVRQETQYF | TGTGCCAGCAGCCTGACGAGGGAGACAGGGGTGAGACAAGAGACCCAGTACTTC
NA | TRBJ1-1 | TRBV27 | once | CASSHTTGPGSTEAFF | TGTGCCAGCAGCCATACCACAGGGCCGGGGAGCACTGAAGCTTTCTTT
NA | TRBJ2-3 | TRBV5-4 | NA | CASSFWASGDTQYF | TGTGCCAGCAGCTTTTGGGCATCTGGGGATACGCAGTATTTT
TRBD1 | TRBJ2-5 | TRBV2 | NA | CASSGDREYQETQYF | TGTGCCAGCAGTGGGGACAGGGAGTACCAAGAGACCCAGTACTTC
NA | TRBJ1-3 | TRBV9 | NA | CASSVRGTGNTIYF | TGTGCCAGCAGCGTCCGGGGGACTGGAAACACCATATATTTT
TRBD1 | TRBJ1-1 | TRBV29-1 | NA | CSVVKGAETEAFF | TGCAGCGTTGTAAAGGGGGCAGAGACTGAAGCTTTCTTT
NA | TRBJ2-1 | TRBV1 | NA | CTSSQSPGVRYNEQFF | TGCACCAGCAGCCAATCCCCGGGAGTTCGGTACAATGAGCAGTTCTTC
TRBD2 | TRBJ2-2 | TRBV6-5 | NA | CASSLGGAGELFF | TGTGCCAGCAGCCTCGGGGGGGCCGGGGAGCTGTTTTTT